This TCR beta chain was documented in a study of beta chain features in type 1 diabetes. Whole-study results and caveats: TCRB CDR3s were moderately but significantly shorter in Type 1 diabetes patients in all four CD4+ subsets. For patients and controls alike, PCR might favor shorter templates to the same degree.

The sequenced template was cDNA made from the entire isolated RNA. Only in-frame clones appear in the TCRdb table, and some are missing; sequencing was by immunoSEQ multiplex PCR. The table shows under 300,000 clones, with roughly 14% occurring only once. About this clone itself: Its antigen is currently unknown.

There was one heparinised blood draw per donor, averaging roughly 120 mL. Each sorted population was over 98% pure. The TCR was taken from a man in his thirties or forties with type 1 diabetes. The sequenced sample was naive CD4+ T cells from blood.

The CDR3 loop is CASRRDYGYTF. DNA of the CDR3: TGTGCCAGCAGGAGGGACTATGGCTACACCTTC. The chain has TRBV21-1 and TRBJ1-2. TRBV21-1 is assigned pseudogene status. The CDR3 has 11 residues.